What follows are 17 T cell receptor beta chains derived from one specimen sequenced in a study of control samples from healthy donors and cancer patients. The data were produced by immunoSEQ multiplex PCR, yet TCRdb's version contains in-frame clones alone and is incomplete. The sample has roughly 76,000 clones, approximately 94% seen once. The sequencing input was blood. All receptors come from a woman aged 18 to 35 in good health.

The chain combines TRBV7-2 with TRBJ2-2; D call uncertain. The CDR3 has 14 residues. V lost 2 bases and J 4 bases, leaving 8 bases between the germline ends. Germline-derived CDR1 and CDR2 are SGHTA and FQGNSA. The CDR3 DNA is TGTGCCAGCAGCTTAATACAGCTCACCGGGGAGCTGTTTTTT. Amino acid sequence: CASSLIQLTGELFF.

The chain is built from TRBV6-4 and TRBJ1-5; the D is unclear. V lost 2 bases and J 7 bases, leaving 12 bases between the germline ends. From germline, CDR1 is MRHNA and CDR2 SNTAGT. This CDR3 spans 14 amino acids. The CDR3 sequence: CASSDPLIAQPQHF. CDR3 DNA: TGTGCCAGCAGTGACCCGTTGATAGCGCAGCCCCAGCATTTT.

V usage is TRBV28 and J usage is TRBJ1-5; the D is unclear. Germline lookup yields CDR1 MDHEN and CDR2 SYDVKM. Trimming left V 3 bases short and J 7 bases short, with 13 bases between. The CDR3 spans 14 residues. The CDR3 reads CASSLAVGWQPQHF. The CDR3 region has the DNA TGTGCCAGCAGTTTGGCCGTAGGGTGGCAGCCCCAGCATTTT.

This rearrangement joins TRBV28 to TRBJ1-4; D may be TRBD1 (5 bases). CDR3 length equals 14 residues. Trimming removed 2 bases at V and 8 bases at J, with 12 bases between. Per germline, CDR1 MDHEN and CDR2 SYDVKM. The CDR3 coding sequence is TGTGCCAGCAGTTTAACCAGGCGGGGGGAAAAACTGTTTTTT. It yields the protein CASSLTRRGEKLFF.

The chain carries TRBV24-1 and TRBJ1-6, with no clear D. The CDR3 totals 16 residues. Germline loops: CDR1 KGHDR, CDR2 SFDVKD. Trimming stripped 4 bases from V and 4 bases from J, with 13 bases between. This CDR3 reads CATSEPEHTYNSPLHF. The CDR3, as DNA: TGTGCCACCAGTGAACCTGAACATACTTATAATTCACCCCTCCACTTT.

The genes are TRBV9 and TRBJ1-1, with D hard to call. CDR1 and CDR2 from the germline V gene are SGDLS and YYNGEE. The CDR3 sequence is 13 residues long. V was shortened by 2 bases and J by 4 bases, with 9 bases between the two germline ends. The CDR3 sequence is CASSVQVGTEAFF. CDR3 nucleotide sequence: TGTGCCAGCAGCGTCCAGGTCGGCACTGAAGCTTTCTTT.

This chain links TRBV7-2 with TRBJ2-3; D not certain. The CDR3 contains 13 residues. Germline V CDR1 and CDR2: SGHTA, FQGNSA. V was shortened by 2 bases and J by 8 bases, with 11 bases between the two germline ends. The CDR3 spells CASSLNPSGTQYF. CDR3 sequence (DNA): TGTGCCAGCAGCTTAAACCCGTCGGGTACGCAGTATTTT.

The CDR3 nucleotides read TGTGCCAGCAGCAGGGACTTCTCCTACGAGCAGTACTTC. As protein: CASSRDFSYEQYF. This chain connects TRBV7-2 to TRBJ2-7; D may be TRBD2 (6 bases). V shed 5 bases and J shed 0 bases, with 8 bases lying between them. The germline CDR1 and CDR2 sequences are SGHTA and FQGNSA. The CDR3 totals 13 residues. The whole variable domain, remainder taken from reference TRBV7-2 and TRBJ2-7, is GAGVSQSPSNKVTEKGKDVELRCDPISGHTALYWYRQSLGQGLEFLIYFQGNSAPDKSGLPSDRFSAERTGGSVSTLTIQRTQQEDSAVYLCASSRDFSYEQYFGPGTRLTVT.

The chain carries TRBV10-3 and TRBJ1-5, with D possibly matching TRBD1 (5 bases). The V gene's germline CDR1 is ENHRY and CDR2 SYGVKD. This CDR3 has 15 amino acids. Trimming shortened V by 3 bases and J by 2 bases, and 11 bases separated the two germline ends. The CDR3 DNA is TGTGCCATCAGTGAATCTGGGGGTGGCAATCAGCCCCAGCATTTT. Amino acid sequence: CAISESGGGNQPQHF.

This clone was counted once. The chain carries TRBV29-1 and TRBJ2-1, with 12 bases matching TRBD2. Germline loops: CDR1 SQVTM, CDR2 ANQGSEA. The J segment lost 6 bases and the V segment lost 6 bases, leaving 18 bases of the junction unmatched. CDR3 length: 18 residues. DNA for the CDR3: TGCAGCGTCCCGGGACTAGCGGGTTCCGAGCTCGGGGGCAATGAGCAGTTCTTC. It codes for CSVPGLAGSELGGNEQFF.

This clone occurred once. CDR3 nucleotides: TGTGCCAGTACTAACGGGAGGTGGGAAGCTTTCTTT. Amino acids: CASTNGRWEAFF. The chain employs TRBV19 and TRBJ1-1, with D uncertain. The CDR3 extends over 12 amino acids. Trimming took 7 bases from V and 8 from J, leaving 14 bases between them. Germline assignment: CDR1 LNHDA and CDR2 SQIVND (reference sequence). Together with reference TRBV19 and TRBJ1-1, the CDR3 gives the full variable domain: DGGITQSPKYLFRKEGQNVTLSCEQNLNHDAMYWYRQDPGQGLRLIYYSQIVNDFQKGDIAEGYSVSREKKESFPLTVTSAQKNPTAFYLCASTNGRWEAFFGQGTRLTVV.

The CDR3 nucleotides are TGTGCCAGCAGTTTACGGTGGAGGACCCCCGGGTACGAGCAGTACTTC. Protein product: CASSLRWRTPGYEQYF. The chain combines TRBV28 with TRBJ2-7; D possibly corresponds to TRBD2 (5 bases). CDR1 and CDR2 (germline): MDHEN, SYDVKM. The CDR3 is 16 residues long. Trimming removed 2 bases from V and 4 bases from J, with 18 bases in between.

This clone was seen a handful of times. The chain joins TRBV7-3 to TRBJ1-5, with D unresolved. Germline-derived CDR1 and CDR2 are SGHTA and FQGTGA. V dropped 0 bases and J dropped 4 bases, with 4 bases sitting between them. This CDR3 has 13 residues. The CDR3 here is CASSLTPNQPQHF. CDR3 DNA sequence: TGTGCCAGCAGCTTAACCCCAAATCAGCCCCAGCATTTT. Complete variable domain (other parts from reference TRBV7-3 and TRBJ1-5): GAGVSQTPSNKVTEKGKYVELRCDPISGHTALYWYRQSLGQGPEFLIYFQGTGAADDSGLPNDRFFAVRPEGSVSTLKIQRTERGDSAVYLCASSLTPNQPQHFGDGTRLSIL.

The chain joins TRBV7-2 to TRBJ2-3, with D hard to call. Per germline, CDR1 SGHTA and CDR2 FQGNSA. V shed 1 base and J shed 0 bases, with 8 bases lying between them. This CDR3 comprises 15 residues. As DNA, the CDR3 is TGTGCCAGCAGCTTAGGTCAGCAAAGCACAGATACGCAGTATTTT. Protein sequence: CASSLGQQSTDTQYF.

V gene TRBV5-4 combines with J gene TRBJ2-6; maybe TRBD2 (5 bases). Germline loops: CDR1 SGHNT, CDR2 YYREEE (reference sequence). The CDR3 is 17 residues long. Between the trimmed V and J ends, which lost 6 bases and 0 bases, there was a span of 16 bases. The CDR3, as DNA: TGTGCCAGCACCATAATGGACGGAGGCTCTGGGGCCAACGTCCTGACTTTC. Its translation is CASTIMDGGSGANVLTF.

CDR3 sequence (DNA): TGTGCCAGCAGTTTATCGGGACAGCCAAGAGGCTACACCTTC. This encodes CASSLSGQPRGYTF. The rearrangement links TRBV27 to TRBJ1-2; 7 bases match TRBD1. The CDR3 is 14 residues long. CDR1 MNHEY and CDR2 SMNVEV come from the germline V gene (reference sequence). The V gene end was trimmed by 0 bases and the J gene end by 8 bases; junction bases not matched to a gene: 6.

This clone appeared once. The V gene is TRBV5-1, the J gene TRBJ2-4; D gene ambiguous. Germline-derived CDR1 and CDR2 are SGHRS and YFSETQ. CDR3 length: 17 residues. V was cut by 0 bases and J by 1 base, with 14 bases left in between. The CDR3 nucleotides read TGCGCCAGCAGCTTGGTGCCAGGAGAGGCGGCCAAAAACATTCAGTACTTC. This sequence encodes CASSLVPGEAAKNIQYF.